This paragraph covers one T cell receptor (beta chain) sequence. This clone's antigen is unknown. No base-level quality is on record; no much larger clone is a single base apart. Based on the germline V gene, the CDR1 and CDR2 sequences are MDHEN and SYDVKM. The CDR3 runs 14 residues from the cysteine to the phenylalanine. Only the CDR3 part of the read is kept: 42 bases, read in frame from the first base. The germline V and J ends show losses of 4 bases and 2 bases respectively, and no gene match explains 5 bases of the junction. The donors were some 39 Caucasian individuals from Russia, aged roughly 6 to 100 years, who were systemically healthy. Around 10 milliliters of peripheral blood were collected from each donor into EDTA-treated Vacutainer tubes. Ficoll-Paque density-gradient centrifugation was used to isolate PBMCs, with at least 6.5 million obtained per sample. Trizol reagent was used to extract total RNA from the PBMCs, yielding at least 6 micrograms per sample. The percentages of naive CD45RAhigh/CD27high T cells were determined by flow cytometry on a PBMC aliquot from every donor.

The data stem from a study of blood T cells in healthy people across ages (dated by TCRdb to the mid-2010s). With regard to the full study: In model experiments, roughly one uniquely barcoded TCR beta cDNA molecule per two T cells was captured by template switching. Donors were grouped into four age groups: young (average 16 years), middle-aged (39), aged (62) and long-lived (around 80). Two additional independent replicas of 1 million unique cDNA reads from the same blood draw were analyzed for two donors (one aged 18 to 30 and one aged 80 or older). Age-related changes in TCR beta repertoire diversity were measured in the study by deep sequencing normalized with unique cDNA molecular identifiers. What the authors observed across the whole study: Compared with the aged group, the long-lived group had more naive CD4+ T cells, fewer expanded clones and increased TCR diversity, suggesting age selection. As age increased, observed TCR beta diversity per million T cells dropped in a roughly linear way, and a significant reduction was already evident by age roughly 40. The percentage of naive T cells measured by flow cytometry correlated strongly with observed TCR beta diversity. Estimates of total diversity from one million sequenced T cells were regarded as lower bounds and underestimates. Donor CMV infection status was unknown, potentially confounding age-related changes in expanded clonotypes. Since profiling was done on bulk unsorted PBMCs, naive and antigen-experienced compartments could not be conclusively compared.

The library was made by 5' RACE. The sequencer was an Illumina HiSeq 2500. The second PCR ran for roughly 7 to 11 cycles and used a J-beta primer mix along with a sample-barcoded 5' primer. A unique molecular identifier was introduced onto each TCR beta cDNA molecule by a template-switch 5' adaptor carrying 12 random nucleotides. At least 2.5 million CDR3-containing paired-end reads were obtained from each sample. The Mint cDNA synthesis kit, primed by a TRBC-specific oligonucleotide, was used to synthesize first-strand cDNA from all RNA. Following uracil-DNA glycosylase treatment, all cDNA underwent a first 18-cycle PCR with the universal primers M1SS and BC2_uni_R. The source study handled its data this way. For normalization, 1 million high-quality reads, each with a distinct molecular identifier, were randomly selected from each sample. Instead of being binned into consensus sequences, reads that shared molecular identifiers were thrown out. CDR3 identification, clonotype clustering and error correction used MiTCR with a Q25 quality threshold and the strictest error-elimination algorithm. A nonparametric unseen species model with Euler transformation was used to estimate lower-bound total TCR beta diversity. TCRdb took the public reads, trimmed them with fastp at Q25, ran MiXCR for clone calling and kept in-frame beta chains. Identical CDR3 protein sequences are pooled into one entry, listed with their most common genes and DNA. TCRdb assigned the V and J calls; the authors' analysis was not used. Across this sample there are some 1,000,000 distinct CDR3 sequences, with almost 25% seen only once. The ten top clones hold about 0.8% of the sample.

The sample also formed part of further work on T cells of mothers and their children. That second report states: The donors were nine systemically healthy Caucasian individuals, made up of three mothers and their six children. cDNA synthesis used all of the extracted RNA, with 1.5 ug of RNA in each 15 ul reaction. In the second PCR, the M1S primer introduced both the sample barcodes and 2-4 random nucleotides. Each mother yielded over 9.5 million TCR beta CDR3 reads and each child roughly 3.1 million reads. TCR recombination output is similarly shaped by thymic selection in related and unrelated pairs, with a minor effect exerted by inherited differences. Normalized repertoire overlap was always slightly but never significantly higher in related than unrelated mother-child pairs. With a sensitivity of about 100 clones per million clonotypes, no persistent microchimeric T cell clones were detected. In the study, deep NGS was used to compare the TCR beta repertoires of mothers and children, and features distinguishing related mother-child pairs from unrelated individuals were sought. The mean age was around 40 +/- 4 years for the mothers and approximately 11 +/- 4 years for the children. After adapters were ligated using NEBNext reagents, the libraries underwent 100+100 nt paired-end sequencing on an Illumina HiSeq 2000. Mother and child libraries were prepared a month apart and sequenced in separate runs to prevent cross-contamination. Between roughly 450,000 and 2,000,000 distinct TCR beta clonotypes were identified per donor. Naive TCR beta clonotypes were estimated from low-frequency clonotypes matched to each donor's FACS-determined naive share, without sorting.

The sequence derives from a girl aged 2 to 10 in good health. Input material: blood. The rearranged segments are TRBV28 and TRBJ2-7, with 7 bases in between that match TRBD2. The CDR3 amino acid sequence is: CASSSPLATYEQYF. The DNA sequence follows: TGTGCCAGCAGTTCCCCACTAGCGACCTACGAGCAGTACTTC.